This T cell receptor (beta chain) originates from a study of T-cell memory formation after mild COVID-19. Whole-study context: TCR clusters showed largely donor specificity. Study-wide points: CD8+ contracting clones occupied EMRA, while CD4+ ones occupied mainly CM and EM. Memory cells collected pre-infection included some clones that later responded, suggesting cross-reactive memory joined.

TCRdb ran MiXCR on the 5' RACE reads and lists one entry per CDR3 protein. The sample holds 80,000 to 130,000 distinct CDR3 sequences; over 8.5% are singletons and the top ten take approximately 39%. This clonotype turned up a few times. Its specificity is not known. This TCR derives from a man between 18 and 29 years old who had mild COVID-19 (a few samples of this study predate the infection). Cell type and time point are not known. Sequencing was carried out using PBMCs or a T cell subset sorted from them (not recorded which).

The CDR3 sequence: CASSRVWQPQHF. As DNA, the CDR3 is TGTGCCAGCAGTCGGGTTTGGCAGCCCCAGCATTTT. The rearrangement links TRBV12-3 or TRBV12-4 to TRBJ1-5, with D uncertain. The CDR3 has 12 amino acids. V was trimmed by 5 bases and J by 7 bases, leaving 9 bases between them.